The 21 T cell receptor beta chains presented below share a single source sample, sequenced in a study of blood T cells in healthy people across ages. For the second PCR, which ran for about 7 to 11 cycles, a sample-barcoded 5' primer and a J-beta primer mix were used. TCRdb fed the 5' RACE reads into MiXCR, producing one record per CDR3 protein. The data contain 1,500,000 or so distinct CDR3 sequences, 35% to 45% of them singletons. Sequenced material: blood. The receptors were gathered from a woman between 18 and 30 years old in good health.

This clonotype was recorded a few times. The chain has TRBV10-3 and TRBJ2-2; D not certain. Germline CDR1 is ENHRY and CDR2 is SYGVKD. The CDR3 loop spans 10 amino acids. V was cut by 10 bases and J by 7 bases, with 7 bases left in between. The CDR3 loop reads CATRSGELFF. CDR3 DNA sequence: TGTGCCACGCGGAGCGGGGAGCTGTTTTTT.

This clonotype was picked up a small number of times. The chain uses TRBV20-1 and TRBJ2-1, with 14 nucleotides matching TRBD2. CDR1 is DFQATT and CDR2 is SNEGSKA in the germline V gene (reference sequence). The CDR3 runs to 15 residues. V shed 3 bases, J shed 7 bases, and the junction held 5 bases outside the gene matches. This chain's CDR3 is CSARGGTSGSNEQFF. As DNA, the CDR3 is TGCAGTGCTAGGGGGGGGACTAGCGGGAGTAATGAGCAGTTCTTC.

The chain combines TRBV20-1 with TRBJ2-1, with D possibly being TRBD1 or TRBD2 (5 bases each). The CDR3 spans 15 residues. Germline CDR1 and CDR2: DFQATT and SNEGSKA (reference sequence). Trimming took 3 bases from V and 3 from J, leaving 15 bases between them. CDR3 residues: CSASGGRANYNEQFF. Written as DNA, the CDR3 is TGCAGTGCTAGTGGGGGACGAGCGAACTACAATGAGCAGTTCTTC.

V and J are TRBV28 and TRBJ2-5; no clear D. The end of the DNA is better explained by TRBJ2-7, so the J call may be wrong. Germline CDR1 is MDHEN and CDR2 is SYDVKM. The length of the CDR3 is 11 residues. The CDR3, as DNA: TGTGCCAGCCTACAGAACTACGAGCAGTACTTC. Amino acids: CASLQNYEQYF.

The chain recombines TRBV27 with TRBJ2-3; D call uncertain. The CDR3 is 14 amino acids. CDR1 is MNHEY and CDR2 is SMNVEV in the germline V gene (reference sequence). V was shortened by 0 bases and J by 4 bases, with 8 bases between the two germline ends. Written as DNA, the CDR3 is TGTGCCAGCAGTTTATCTTGGTTCCCAGATACGCAGTATTTT. Its protein is CASSLSWFPDTQYF.

The CDR3 sequence: CSASSPELETQYF. For the CDR3, the DNA is TGCAGTGCTAGCTCCCCGGAGTTAGAGACCCAGTACTTC. V usage is TRBV20-1 and J usage is TRBJ2-5; no firm D call. The V gene lost 3 bases and the J gene lost 4 bases, with 12 bases spanning the gap. The CDR3 is 13 amino acids. Germline values: CDR1 DFQATT, CDR2 SNEGSKA (reference sequence).

This clonotype was counted a few times. This chain uses TRBV5-1 with TRBJ2-1, with 11 bases that match TRBD2. V shed 3 bases and J 5 bases; nucleotides not matched to a gene: 7. The CDR3 runs to 16 residues. In germline, CDR1 is SGHRS, CDR2 YFSETQ. CDR3 amino acids: CASSSPGTSGHNEQFF. In DNA, the CDR3 is TGCGCCAGCAGCTCACCCGGGACTAGCGGTCACAATGAGCAGTTCTTC.

This clonotype appeared many times. The chain combines TRBV5-1 with TRBJ2-3; D is uncertain. CDR1 and CDR2 from the germline V gene are SGHRS and YFSETQ. The CDR3 totals 15 residues. Between the trimmed V and J ends, which lost 0 bases and 2 bases, there was a span of 10 bases. The CDR3 sequence: CASSLVSPHTDTQYF. DNA of the CDR3: TGCGCCAGCAGCTTGGTCAGTCCCCACACAGATACGCAGTATTTT.

The chain recombines TRBV27 with TRBJ2-5; maybe TRBD2 (6 bases). From germline, CDR1 is MNHEY and CDR2 SMNVEV (reference sequence). There are 15 residues in the CDR3. V was shortened by 4 bases and J by 11 bases, with 23 bases between the two germline ends. The CDR3 sequence: CASSSPPSGRDEQYF. The CDR3 bases are TGTGCCAGCAGTTCCCCGCCTTCGGGGCGGGATGAGCAGTACTTC.

This clonotype was seen at least ten times. V and J are TRBV6-5 and TRBJ2-7, with D hard to call. The CDR3 length is 16 residues. Germline-derived CDR1 and CDR2 are MNHEY and SVGAGI. V was pared by 2 bases and J by 0 bases, with 14 bases between. In nucleotides, the CDR3 is TGTGCCAGCAGTTACGTACTCCTAGGTTTCTCCTACGAGCAGTACTTC. This codes for CASSYVLLGFSYEQYF.

This clonotype was counted a few times. The J gene is TRBJ2-1, the V gene TRBV27; the D is unclear. The CDR3 extends over 13 amino acids. With 5 bases removed from V and 4 bases from J, the gap between germline ends came to 9 bases. Germline CDR1 and CDR2: MNHEY and SMNVEV (reference sequence). The CDR3 spells CASSTTQYNEQFF. In nucleotides, the CDR3 is TGTGCCAGCAGTACCACCCAGTACAATGAGCAGTTCTTC.

V and J are TRBV7-2 and TRBJ1-1; D is uncertain. The CDR3 is 12 residues long. Per the germline V gene, CDR1 is SGHTA and CDR2 is FQGNSA. With 5 bases removed from V and 11 bases from J, the gap between germline ends came to 15 bases. CDR3 bases: TGTGCCAGCAGCCCCGAGTACCAACACGCTTTCTTT. Its translation: CASSPEYQHAFF.

Only a few counts were recorded for this clonotype. The J gene is TRBJ1-3, the V gene TRBV29-1; D might be TRBD1 (6 bases). From germline, CDR1 is SQVTM and CDR2 ANQGSEA. There are 16 residues in the CDR3. V lost 7 bases and J 3 bases, leaving 22 bases between the germline ends. CDR3 in DNA: TGCAGCGACCCGGGTCAGGGGCCAGCTCTTGGAAACACCATATATTTT. It translates to CSDPGQGPALGNTIYF.

The genes are TRBV5-5 and TRBJ1-5; 7 bases align to TRBD1. Germline V gives CDR1 SGHKS, CDR2 YYEKEE (reference sequence). The CDR3 is 15 residues long. V dropped 2 bases and J dropped 6; count of bases not matched to a gene: 8. The CDR3 here is CASSLSQGSGQPQHF. The CDR3 DNA is TGTGCCAGCAGCTTATCACAGGGGTCAGGTCAGCCCCAGCATTTT.

This clonotype was counted only a few times. The genes are TRBV21-1 and TRBJ2-7; TRBD1 is taken as the D call from the table, unchecked against the DNA. TRBV21-1 is recorded as a pseudogene. The CDR3 covers 17 residues. The DNA for the CDR3 is TGTGCCAGCAGCAAACCGGCAGGGGGTTTCAGCTCCTACGAGCAGTACTTC. Translating gives CASSKPAGGFSSYEQYF.

This clonotype was seen repeatedly, ten times or more. V usage is TRBV29-1 and J usage is TRBJ2-5, with TRBD2 as a possible D gene (5 bases). Germline CDR1 and CDR2: SQVTM and ANQGSEA. The CDR3 consists of 11 residues. V gave up 5 bases and J gave up 5 bases, with 9 bases separating them. The CDR3 DNA reads TGCAGCGTTTCGGGGATGGAGACCCAGTACTTC. It specifies CSVSGMETQYF.

Only a few counts were recorded for this clonotype. The chain employs TRBV10-3 and TRBJ1-2, with a possible D match to TRBD1 (5 bases). Trimming took off 3 bases at V and 4 bases at J, with 15 bases between the two ends. From germline, CDR1 is ENHRY and CDR2 SYGVKD. The CDR3 extends over 15 amino acids. The CDR3 loop reads CAISEGTPDLYGYTF. The CDR3 bases are TGTGCCATCAGTGAAGGGACCCCGGACCTCTATGGCTACACCTTC.

The chain uses TRBV18 and TRBJ2-7, with D perhaps TRBD2 (6 bases). Trimming stripped 0 bases from V and 4 bases from J, with 13 bases between. There are 15 residues in the CDR3. Germline CDR1 is KGHSH and CDR2 is LQKENI. In DNA, the CDR3 is TGTGCCAGCTCACCACCCTCAGCGGGCGATTACGAGCAGTACTTC. Residues: CASSPPSAGDYEQYF.

The table lists this clonotype with a few counts. The chain carries TRBV20-1 and TRBJ2-5; tentatively, D is TRBD1 or TRBD2 (5 bases each). The J call may be in error: the DNA end matches TRBJ2-7 better. This CDR3 contains 14 residues. Germline V gene lookup returns CDR1 DFQATT and CDR2 SNEGSKA (reference sequence). In nucleotides, the CDR3 is TGCAGTGCTACAGGGACGACGCAACGATCCGAGCAGTACTTC. Its translation is CSATGTTQRSEQYF.

The table lists this clonotype with a count of one. The rearrangement uses TRBV4-3 and TRBJ2-2; the D gene is possibly TRBD1 (6 bases). The V gene's germline CDR1 is LGHNA and CDR2 YSLEER. Trimming cost V 0 bases and J 4 bases, with 18 bases left between them. This CDR3 comprises 18 residues. The CDR3 sequence: CASSQERAAARGTGELFF. The CDR3 nucleotides are TGCGCCAGCAGCCAAGAGAGGGCGGCGGCCAGGGGCACCGGGGAGCTGTTTTTT.

This clonotype turned up a few times. CDR3 residues: CASSLASVTEQFF. Written as DNA, the CDR3 is TGTGCCAGCAGCTTGGCCTCGGTGACTGAGCAGTTCTTC. The chain links TRBV7-2 to TRBJ2-1; D gene uncertain. Trimming pared 3 bases from V and 9 bases from J, leaving 12 bases between. The germline gives CDR1 SGHTA, CDR2 FQGNSA. The CDR3 covers 13 residues.